This TCR beta chain was captured in a study of response to subunit inactivated influenza vaccine. TCRdb reprocessed the RT-PCR reads with MiXCR, giving one entry per CDR3 protein. The sample lists around 790,000 distinct CDR3 sequences, about 20% occurring once. Trimming took 3 bases from V and 0 from J; bases not matched to a gene: 7. Looked up from germline, CDR1 is DFQATT and CDR2 is SNEGSKA (reference sequence). The CDR3 covers 15 residues. The origin of this receptor is a man aged 45-65 years who received an inactivated influenza vaccine. The specimen comprised PBMCs from blood, sampled about 5 days after vaccination. The V and J genes are TRBV20-1 and TRBJ2-7; 8 bases line up with TRBD2. DNA for the CDR3: TGCAGTGCTAGTAGGGGCGGGAGGAACTCCTACGAGCAGTACTTC. This gives the protein CSASRGGRNSYEQYF.